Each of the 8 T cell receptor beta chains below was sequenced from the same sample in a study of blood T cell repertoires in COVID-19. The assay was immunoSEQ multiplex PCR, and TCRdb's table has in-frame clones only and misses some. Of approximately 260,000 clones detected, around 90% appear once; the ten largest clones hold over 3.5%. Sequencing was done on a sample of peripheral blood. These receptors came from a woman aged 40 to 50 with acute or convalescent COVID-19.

The CDR3 is CASSQVPGQGVPYEQYV. In nucleotides, the CDR3 is TGCGCCAGCAGCCAAGTTCCGGGACAGGGAGTACCCTACGAGCAGTACGTC. The chain is built from TRBV4-1 and TRBJ2-7; 9 bases map to TRBD1. The V segment lost 1 base and the J segment 2 bases; nucleotides outside the gene matches: 9. This CDR3 has 17 residues. Germline assignment: CDR1 MGHRA and CDR2 YSYEKL.

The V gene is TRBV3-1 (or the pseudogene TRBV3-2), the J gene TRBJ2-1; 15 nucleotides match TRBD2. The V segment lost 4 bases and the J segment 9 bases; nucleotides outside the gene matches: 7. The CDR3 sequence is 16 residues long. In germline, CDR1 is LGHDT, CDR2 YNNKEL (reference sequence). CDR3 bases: TGTGCCAGCAGCCTTTGGACTAGCGGGGGGGCCGCTGAGCAGTTCTTC. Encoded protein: CASSLWTSGGAAEQFF.

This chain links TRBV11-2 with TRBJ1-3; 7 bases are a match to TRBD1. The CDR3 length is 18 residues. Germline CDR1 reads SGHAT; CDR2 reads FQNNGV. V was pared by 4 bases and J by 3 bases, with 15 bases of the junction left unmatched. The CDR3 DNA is TGTGCCAGCAGCTCCACCACCCTACGACAGGGTCGTGGAAACACCATATATTTT. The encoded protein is CASSSTTLRQGRGNTIYF.

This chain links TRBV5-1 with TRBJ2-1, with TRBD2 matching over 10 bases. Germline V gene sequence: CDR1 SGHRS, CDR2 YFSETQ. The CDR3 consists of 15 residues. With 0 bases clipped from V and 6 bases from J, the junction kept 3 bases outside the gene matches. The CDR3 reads CASSLGSGGLNEQFF. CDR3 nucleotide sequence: TGCGCCAGCAGCTTGGGTAGCGGGGGGCTCAATGAGCAGTTCTTC.

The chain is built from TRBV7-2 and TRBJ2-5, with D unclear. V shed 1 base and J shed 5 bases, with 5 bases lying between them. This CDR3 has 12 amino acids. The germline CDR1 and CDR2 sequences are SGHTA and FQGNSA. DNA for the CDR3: TGTGCCAGCAGCTTAGGGGCCGAGACCCAGTACTTC. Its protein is CASSLGAETQYF.

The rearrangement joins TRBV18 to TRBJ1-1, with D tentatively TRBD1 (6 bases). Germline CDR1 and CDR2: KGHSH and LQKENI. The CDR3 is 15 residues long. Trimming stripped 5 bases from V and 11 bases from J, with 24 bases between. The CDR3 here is CASSFARGDEVMAFF. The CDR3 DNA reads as TGTGCCAGCTCATTCGCCAGGGGCGATGAAGTGATGGCTTTCTTT.

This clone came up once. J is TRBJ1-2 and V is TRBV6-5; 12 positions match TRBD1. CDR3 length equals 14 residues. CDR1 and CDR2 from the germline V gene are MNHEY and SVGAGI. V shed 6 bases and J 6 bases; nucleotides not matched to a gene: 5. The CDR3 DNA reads TGTGCCAGCAGCATGGGACAGGGGGCAGATGGCTACACCTTC. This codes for CASSMGQGADGYTF.

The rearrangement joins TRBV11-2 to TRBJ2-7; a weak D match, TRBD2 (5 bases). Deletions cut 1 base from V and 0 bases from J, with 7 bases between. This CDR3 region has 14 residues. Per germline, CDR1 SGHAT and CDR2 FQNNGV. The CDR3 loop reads CASSLGGISYEQYV. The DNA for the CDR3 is TGTGCCAGCAGCTTAGGAGGGATCTCCTACGAGCAGTACGTC.